One and the same sample provided the 4 T cell receptor beta chains below, sequenced in a study of cytomegalovirus exposure and HLA in healthy donors. Measured with immunoSEQ multiplex PCR; TCRdb has only the in-frame clones, and not every one. Among about 79,000 clones listed, 80% to 95% were seen once. Sequencing used PBMCs. The receptors were sampled from a woman aged 25 to 39 in good health and CMV-seronegative.

The chain uses TRBV21-1 and TRBJ1-5; the tabulated D call, TRBD1, remains unverified against the DNA. TRBV21-1 is annotated as a pseudogene. The CDR3 consists of 16 residues. CDR3 region: CASSEIYRGQNQPQHF. The CDR3 nucleotides read TGTGCCAGCAGCGAAATCTACAGGGGGCAAAATCAGCCCCAGCATTTT.

CDR3 sequence (DNA): TGTGCCTGGAAAGGAGGCAGAGACAATCAGCCCCAGCATTTT. It encodes CAWKGGRDNQPQHF. The chain links TRBV30 to TRBJ1-5; no clear D gene. V was pared by 4 bases and J by 3 bases, with 13 bases between. CDR1 and CDR2 (germline): GTSNPN, SVGIG (reference sequence). There are 14 residues in the CDR3.

The chain couples TRBV27 to TRBJ1-2; TRBD1 matches 10 bases. Germline V gene sequence: CDR1 MNHEY, CDR2 SMNVEV (reference sequence). CDR3 size: 17 residues. V gave up 4 bases and J gave up 4 bases; unmatched junction bases: 12. DNA of the CDR3: TGTGCCAGCAGTTCTCTTTCTAGGGACAGGGGTATCTATGGCTACACCTTC. This translates into CASSSLSRDRGIYGYTF.

The CDR3 DNA is TGTGCCAGCAGCGCCACAGGGGTTAAACGGAGCGGCTACACCTTC. It encodes CASSATGVKRSGYTF. The chain employs TRBV9 and TRBJ1-2, with 7 bases aligning to TRBD1. The CDR3 has 15 amino acids. V lost 3 bases, J lost 8 bases, and 13 bases stayed unmatched. Germline V gene sequence: CDR1 SGDLS, CDR2 YYNGEE.